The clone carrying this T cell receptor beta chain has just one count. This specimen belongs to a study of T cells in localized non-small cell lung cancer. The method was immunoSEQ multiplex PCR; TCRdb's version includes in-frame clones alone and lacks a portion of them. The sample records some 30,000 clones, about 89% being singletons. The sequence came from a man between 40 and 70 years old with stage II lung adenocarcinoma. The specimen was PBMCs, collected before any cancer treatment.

For the CDR3, the DNA is TGTGCCAGCAGCGCGACAGGGGTCGGGGCCAACGTCCTGACTTTC. This gives the protein CASSATGVGANVLTF. The chain uses TRBV9 and TRBJ2-6; the match to TRBD1 covers 8 bases. The CDR3 runs 15 residues. J was trimmed by 4 bases and V by 3 bases; bases with no gene match: 3. Germline V gene data show CDR1 as SGDLS and CDR2 as YYNGEE.